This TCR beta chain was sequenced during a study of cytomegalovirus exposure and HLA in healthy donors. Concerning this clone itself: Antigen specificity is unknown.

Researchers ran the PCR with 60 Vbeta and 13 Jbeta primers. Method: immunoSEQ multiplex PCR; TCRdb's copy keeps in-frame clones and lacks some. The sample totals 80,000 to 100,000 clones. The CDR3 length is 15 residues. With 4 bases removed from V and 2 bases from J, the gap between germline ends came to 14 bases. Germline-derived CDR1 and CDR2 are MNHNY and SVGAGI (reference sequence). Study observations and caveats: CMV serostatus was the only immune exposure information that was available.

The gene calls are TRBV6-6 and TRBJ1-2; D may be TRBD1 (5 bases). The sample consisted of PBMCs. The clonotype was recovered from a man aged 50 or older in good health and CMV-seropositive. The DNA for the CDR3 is TGTGCCAGCAGTTCTCTCAAAGCAGGGAACTATGGCTACACCTTC. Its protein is CASSSLKAGNYGYTF.